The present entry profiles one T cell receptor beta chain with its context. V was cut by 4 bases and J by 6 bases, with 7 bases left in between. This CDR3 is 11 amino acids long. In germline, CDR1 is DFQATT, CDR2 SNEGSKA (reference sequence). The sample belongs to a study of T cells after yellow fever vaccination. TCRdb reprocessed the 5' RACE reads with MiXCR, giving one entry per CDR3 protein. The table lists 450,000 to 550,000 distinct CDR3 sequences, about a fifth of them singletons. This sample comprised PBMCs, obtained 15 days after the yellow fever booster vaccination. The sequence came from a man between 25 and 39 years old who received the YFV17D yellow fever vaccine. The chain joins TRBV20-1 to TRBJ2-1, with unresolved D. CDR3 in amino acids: CSANLRNEQFF. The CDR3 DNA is TGCAGTGCTAACCTTCGCAATGAGCAGTTCTTC.